The 12 T cell receptor beta chains presented below share a single source sample, sequenced in a study of CD8+CD57+ T cells in acquired aplastic anemia. Profiling that covered TCR beta VDJ and CDR3 relied on genomic DNA as its template. MiXCR was run by TCRdb on the reads, yielding one entry per CDR3 protein. The sample holds roughly 51,000 distinct CDR3 sequences; around 70% are singletons and the top ten take approximately 31%. The sample consisted of sorted CD4+, CD8+, or CD8+CD57+ T cells (not recorded which) from PBMCs. These receptors all come from a human donor in good health, serving as a control.

The V gene is TRBV29-1, the J gene TRBJ2-7; D gene unclear. In germline, CDR1 is SQVTM, CDR2 ANQGSEA. CDR3 size: 11 residues. V was clipped by 4 bases and J by 0 bases, with 4 bases between them. The chain's CDR3 is CSVAGSYEQYF. The DNA for the CDR3 is TGCAGCGTTGCTGGCTCCTACGAGCAGTACTTC.

CDR3 protein: CAISEQLSNEQFF. DNA of the CDR3: TGTGCCATCAGTGAGCAGTTAAGCAATGAGCAGTTCTTC. The rearrangement uses TRBV10-3 and TRBJ2-1; D gene ambiguous. V lost 2 bases to trimming and J lost 6 bases, with 8 bases between them. The CDR3 consists of 13 residues. Per germline, CDR1 ENHRY and CDR2 SYGVKD.

V and J are TRBV24-1 and TRBJ2-7; D is unclear. With 12 bases removed from V and 6 bases from J, the gap between germline ends came to 17 bases. The CDR3 totals 12 residues. Germline V CDR1 and CDR2: KGHDR, SFDVKD. The CDR3 loop reads CAPLGRAGEQYF. For the CDR3, the DNA is TGTGCCCCCCTTGGTAGGGCTGGCGAGCAGTACTTC.

The CDR3 DNA reads as TGCAGTGCTAGAACAAGCGGCTACGAGCAGTACTTC. Translated: CSARTSGYEQYF. The V gene is TRBV20-1, the J gene TRBJ2-7, with D possibly TRBD2 on 5 matching bases. The CDR3 consists of 12 residues. Per germline, CDR1 DFQATT and CDR2 SNEGSKA (reference sequence). Trimming left V 2 bases short and J 3 bases short, with 8 bases between.

By sample share, this clonotype is medium-sized. V gene TRBV9 combines with J gene TRBJ2-7, with D possibly TRBD1 on 6 matching bases. Trimming stripped 2 bases from V and 1 base from J, with 10 bases between. Germline lookup yields CDR1 SGDLS and CDR2 YYNGEE. The CDR3 has 14 amino acids. CDR3 bases: TGTGCCAGCAGCGTCGGGACACAATCCTACGAGCAGTACTTC. Amino acid sequence: CASSVGTQSYEQYF.

This clonotype is medium-sized. This chain joins TRBV29-1 and TRBJ2-7, with a weak D call TRBD1 (5 bases). CDR3 size: 14 residues. Germline V gene sequence: CDR1 SQVTM, CDR2 ANQGSEA. Trimming cost V 1 base and J 2 bases, with 12 bases left between them. This chain's CDR3 is CSVEAQGRPYEQYF. Written as DNA, the CDR3 is TGCAGCGTTGAAGCTCAGGGCAGGCCCTACGAGCAGTACTTC.

The chain combines TRBV15 with TRBJ2-7, with 8 bases lining up with TRBD1. The V gene's germline CDR1 is LNHNV and CDR2 YYDKDF (reference sequence). There are 15 residues in the CDR3. V shed 3 bases, J shed 6 bases, and the junction held 10 bases outside the gene matches. CDR3 sequence (DNA): TGTGCCACCAGCAGCCACACAGGGGGTATCGCCGAGCAGTACTTC. Its translation: CATSSHTGGIAEQYF.

Many counts were recorded for this clonotype. The chain carries TRBV3-1 and TRBJ2-7; D remains unclear. CDR1 and CDR2 from the germline V gene are LGHDT and YNNKEL (reference sequence). The CDR3 spans 14 residues. V dropped 0 bases and J dropped 7 bases, with 13 bases sitting between them. Here the CDR3 reads CASSQDRTAPEQYF. CDR3 in DNA: TGTGCCAGCAGCCAAGATCGGACCGCTCCTGAGCAGTACTTC.

The CDR3 spells CASSVGWRTDDEQYF. CDR3 coding DNA: TGTGCCAGCAGCGTAGGTTGGCGGACGGACGATGAGCAGTATTTT. The gene calls are TRBV9 and TRBJ2-3; no clear D gene. Germline V CDR1 and CDR2: SGDLS, YYNGEE. This CDR3 is built from 15 residues. The V gene lost 0 bases and the J gene lost 11 bases, with 19 bases spanning the gap.

The chain is built from TRBV29-1 and TRBJ1-5; the D gene is possibly TRBD1 (5 bases). V lost 6 bases, J lost 5 bases, and 17 bases lay in between. In germline, CDR1 is SQVTM, CDR2 ANQGSEA. The CDR3 has 14 amino acids. In DNA form, the CDR3 reads TGCAGCGTCCTAGGCCCAGGACAAGATCAGCCCCAGCATTTT. The encoded protein is CSVLGPGQDQPQHF.

The chain employs TRBV12-3 or TRBV12-4 and TRBJ2-7, with TRBD1 matching 10 bases. J was trimmed by 3 bases and V by 8 bases; bases with no gene match: 7. The length of the CDR3 is 14 residues. The chain's CDR3 is CASSDRGPYYEQYF. DNA for the CDR3: TGTGCCAGCTCCGACAGGGGGCCTTACTACGAGCAGTACTTC.

V gene TRBV5-4 combines with J gene TRBJ2-5; D call uncertain. CDR1 and CDR2 (germline): SGHNT, YYREEE (reference sequence). Trimming pared 2 bases from V and 2 bases from J, leaving 7 bases between. The length of the CDR3 is 13 residues. The CDR3 region has the DNA TGTGCCAGCAGCTTTGCAGTACAAGAGACCCAGTACTTC. Translated, it gives CASSFAVQETQYF.